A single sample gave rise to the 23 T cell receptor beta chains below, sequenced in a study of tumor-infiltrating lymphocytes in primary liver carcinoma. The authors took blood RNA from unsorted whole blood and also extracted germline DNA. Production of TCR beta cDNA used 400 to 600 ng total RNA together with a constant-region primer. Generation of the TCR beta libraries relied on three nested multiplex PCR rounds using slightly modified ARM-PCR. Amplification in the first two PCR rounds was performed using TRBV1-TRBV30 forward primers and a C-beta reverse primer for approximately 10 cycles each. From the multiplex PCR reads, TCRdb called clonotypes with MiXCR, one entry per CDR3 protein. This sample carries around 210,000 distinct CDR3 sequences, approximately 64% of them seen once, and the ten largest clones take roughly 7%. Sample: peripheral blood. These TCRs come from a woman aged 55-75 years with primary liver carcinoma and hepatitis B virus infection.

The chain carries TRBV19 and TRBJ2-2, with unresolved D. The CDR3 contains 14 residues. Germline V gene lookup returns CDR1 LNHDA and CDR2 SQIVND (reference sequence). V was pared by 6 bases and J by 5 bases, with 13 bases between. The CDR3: CASRDQAGTGELFF. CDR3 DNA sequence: TGTGCCAGTAGGGACCAAGCAGGTACCGGGGAGCTGTTTTTT.

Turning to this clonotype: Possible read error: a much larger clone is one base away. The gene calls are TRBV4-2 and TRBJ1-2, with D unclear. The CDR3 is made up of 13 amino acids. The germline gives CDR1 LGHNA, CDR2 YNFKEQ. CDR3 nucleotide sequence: TGTACCAGCAGCCAAGATGCGGCGTCCGGCTACACCTTC. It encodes CTSSQDAASGYTF.

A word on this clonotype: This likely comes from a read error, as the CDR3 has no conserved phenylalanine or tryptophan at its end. The CDR3 DNA is TGTGCCAGCAGCTTAGGGGGACTAACATACGCGTCAGATACGCAGTATTAT. Its protein is CASSLGGLTYASDTQYY. This rearrangement joins TRBV11-2 to TRBJ2-3; the match to TRBD2 covers 7 bases. Per the germline V gene, CDR1 is SGHAT and CDR2 is FQNNGV. This CDR3 is 17 amino acids long. V shed 1 base and J 4 bases; nucleotides not matched to a gene: 11.

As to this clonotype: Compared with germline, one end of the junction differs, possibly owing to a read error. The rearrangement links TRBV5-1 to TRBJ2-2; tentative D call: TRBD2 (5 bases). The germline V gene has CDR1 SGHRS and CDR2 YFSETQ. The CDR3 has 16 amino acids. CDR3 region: CASSREGTLNTGELVF. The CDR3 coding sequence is TGCGCCAGCAGCCGAGAGGGAACGTTGAACACCGGGGAGCTGGTTTTT.

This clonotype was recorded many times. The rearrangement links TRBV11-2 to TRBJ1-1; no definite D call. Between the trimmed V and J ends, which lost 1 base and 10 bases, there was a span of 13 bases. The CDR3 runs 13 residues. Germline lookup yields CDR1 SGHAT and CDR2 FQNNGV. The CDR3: CASSLVSMAAAFF. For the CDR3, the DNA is TGTGCCAGCAGCTTAGTTTCTATGGCTGCAGCTTTCTTT.

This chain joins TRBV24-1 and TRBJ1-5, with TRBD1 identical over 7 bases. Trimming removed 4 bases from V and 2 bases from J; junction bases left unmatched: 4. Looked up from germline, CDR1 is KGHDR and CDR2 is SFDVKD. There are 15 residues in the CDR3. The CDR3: CATSDRDRRNQPQHF. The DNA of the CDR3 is TGTGCCACCAGTGACCGGGACAGACGCAATCAGCCCCAGCATTTT.

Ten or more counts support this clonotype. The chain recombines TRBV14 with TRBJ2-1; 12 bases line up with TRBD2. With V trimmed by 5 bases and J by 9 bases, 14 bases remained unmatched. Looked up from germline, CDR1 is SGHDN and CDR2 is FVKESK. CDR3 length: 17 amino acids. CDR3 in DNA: TGTGCCAGCAGCGATCAACTAGCTAGCGGGAGGGCCCGTGAGCAGTTCTTC. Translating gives CASSDQLASGRAREQFF.

The CDR3 here is CASSSDRHITDTQYF. DNA for the CDR3: TGTGCCAGCAGCTCGGATCGACATATTACAGATACGCAGTATTTT. This rearrangement joins TRBV11-3 to TRBJ2-3, with no clear D. Germline V lookup: CDR1 SGHNT, CDR2 YENEEA. The ends were cut back, 4 bases at V and 3 bases at J, with 14 bases in the middle. This CDR3 is built from 15 residues.

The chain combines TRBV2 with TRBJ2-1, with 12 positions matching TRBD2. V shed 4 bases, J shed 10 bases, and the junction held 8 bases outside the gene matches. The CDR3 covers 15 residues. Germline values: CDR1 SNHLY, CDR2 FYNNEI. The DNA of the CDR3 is TGTGCCAGCAGTGGGGCTAGCGGGAGGGCCGGGGAGCAGTTCTTC. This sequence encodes CASSGASGRAGEQFF.

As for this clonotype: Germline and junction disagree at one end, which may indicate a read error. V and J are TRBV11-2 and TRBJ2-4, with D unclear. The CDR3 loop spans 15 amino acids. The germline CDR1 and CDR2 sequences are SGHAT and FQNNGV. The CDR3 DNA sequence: TGCGCCAGCAGCTTAGAAGGATTAGCCATAAACATCCAGTACTTC. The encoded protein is CASSLEGLAINIQYF.

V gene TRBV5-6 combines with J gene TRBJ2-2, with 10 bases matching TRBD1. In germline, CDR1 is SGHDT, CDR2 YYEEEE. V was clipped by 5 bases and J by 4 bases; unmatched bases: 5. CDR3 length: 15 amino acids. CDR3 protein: CASSKGQGFTGELFF. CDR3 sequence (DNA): TGTGCCAGCAGTAAGGGACAGGGGTTCACCGGGGAGCTGTTTTTT.

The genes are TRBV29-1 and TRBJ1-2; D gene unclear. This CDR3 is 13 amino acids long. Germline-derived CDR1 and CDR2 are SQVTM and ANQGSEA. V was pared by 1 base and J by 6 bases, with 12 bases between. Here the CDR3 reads CSVEAVLYHGYTF. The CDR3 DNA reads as TGCAGCGTTGAAGCCGTGCTGTACCATGGCTACACCTTC.

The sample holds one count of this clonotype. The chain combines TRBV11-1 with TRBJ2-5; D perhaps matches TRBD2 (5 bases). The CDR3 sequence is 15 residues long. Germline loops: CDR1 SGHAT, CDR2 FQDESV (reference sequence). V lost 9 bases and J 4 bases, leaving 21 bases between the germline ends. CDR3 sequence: CASRLALTSGETQYF. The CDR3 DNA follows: TGTGCCAGTAGATTAGCGCTAACGAGTGGAGAGACCCAGTACTTC.

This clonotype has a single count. CDR3 loop: CASKREHYGYTF. The CDR3 nucleotides are TGTGCCAGCAAAAGGGAGCACTATGGCTACACCTTC. The J gene is TRBJ1-2, the V gene TRBV9; D gene uncertain. Trimming cost V 6 bases and J 3 bases, with 9 bases left between them. From germline, CDR1 is SGDLS and CDR2 YYNGEE. The CDR3 loop spans 12 amino acids.

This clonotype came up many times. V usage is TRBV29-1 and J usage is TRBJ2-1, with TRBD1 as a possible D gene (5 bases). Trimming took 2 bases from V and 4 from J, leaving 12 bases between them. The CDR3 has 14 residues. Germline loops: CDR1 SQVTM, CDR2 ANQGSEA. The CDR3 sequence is CSVERGSGYNEQFF. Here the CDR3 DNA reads TGCAGCGTTGAAAGGGGAAGTGGTTACAATGAGCAGTTCTTC.

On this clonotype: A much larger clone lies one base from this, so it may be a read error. The DNA for the CDR3 is TGTGCCAGAAGACTCACAGGGACCCAAGAGACCCAGTACTTC. It translates to CARRLTGTQETQYF. V and J are TRBV6-1 and TRBJ2-5, with a tentative D call TRBD1 (6 bases). Germline lookup yields CDR1 MNHNS and CDR2 SASEGT. Trimming removed 9 bases from V and 1 base from J, with 15 bases in between. The CDR3 totals 14 residues.

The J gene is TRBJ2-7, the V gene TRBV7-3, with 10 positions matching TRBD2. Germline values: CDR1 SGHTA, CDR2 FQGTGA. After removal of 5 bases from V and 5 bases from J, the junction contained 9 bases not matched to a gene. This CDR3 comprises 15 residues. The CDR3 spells CASSPSSGRSHEQYF. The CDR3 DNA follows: TGTGCCAGCAGCCCTTCTAGCGGGAGATCCCACGAGCAGTACTTC.

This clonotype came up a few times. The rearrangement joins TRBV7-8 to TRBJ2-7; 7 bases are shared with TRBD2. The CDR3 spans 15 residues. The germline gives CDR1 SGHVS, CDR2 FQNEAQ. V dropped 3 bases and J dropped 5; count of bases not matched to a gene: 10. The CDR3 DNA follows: TGTGCCAGCAGCTTTTTGATAGGCGGGAGTAACGAGCAGTACTTC. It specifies CASSFLIGGSNEQYF.

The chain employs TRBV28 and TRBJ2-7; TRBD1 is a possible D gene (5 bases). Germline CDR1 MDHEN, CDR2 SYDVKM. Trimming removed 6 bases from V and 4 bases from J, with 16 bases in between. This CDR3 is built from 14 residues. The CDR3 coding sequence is TGTGCCAGCAGATTAGCAGGGAAGCCATACGAGCAGTACTTC. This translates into CASRLAGKPYEQYF.

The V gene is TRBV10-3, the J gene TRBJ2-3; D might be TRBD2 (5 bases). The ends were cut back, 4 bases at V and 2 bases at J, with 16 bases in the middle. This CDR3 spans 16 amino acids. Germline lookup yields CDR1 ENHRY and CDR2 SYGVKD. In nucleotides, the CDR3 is TGTGCCATCAGTGGGAGGAGCCCACGGACCACAGATACGCAGTATTTT. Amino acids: CAISGRSPRTTDTQYF.

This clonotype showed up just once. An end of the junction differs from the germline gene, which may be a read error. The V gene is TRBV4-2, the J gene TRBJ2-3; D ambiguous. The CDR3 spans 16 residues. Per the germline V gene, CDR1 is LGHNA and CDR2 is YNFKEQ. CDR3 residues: CASSQGGVYSTDTQYF. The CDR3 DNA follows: TGCGCCAGCAGCCAAGGCGGCGTATATAGCACAGATACGCAGTATTTT.

In nucleotides, the CDR3 is TGCAGTGCTAGCGCTAGCGGGTTGTACAATGAGCAGTTCTTC. This codes for CSASASGLYNEQFF. The chain couples TRBV20-1 to TRBJ2-1; 8 bases map to TRBD2. Germline CDR1 reads DFQATT; CDR2 reads SNEGSKA (reference sequence). The CDR3 extends over 14 amino acids. The trim removed 3 bases at V and 4 bases at J, leaving 5 bases unmatched.

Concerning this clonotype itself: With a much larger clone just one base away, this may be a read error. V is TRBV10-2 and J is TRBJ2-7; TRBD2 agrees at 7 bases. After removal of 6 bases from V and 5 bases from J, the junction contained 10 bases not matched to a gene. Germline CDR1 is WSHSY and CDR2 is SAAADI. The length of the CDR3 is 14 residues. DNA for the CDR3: TGCGCCAGCAGCCTCGGCGGGGGTGGCAACGAGCAGTACTTC. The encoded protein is CASSLGGGGNEQYF.